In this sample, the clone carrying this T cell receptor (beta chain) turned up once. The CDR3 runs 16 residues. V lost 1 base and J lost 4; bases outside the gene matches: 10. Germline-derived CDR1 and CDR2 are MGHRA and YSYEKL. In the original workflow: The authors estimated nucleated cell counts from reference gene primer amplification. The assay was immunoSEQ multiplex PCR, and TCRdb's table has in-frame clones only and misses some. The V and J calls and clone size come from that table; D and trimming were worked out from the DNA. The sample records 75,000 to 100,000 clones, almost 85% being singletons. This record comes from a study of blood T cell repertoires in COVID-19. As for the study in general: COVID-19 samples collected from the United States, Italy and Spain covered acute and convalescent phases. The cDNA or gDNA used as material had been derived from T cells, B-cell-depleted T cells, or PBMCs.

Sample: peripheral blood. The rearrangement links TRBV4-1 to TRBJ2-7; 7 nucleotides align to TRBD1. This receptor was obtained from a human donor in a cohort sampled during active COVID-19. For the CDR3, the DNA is TGCGCCAGCAGCCAAGCAGCCGGGACAGCCCTTTACGAGCAGTACTTC. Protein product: CASSQAAGTALYEQYF.